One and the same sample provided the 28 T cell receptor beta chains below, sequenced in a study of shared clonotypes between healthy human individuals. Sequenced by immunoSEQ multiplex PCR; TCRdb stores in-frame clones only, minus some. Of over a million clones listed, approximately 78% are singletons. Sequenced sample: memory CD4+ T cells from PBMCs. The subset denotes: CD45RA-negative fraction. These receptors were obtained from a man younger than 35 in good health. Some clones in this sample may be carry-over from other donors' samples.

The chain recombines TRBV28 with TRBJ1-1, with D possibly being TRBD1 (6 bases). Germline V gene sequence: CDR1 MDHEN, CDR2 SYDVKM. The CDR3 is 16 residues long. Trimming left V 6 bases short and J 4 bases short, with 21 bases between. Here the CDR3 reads CASRVGGAGGVTEAFF. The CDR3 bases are TGTGCCAGCAGAGTGGGGGGGGCGGGTGGTGTCACTGAAGCTTTCTTT.

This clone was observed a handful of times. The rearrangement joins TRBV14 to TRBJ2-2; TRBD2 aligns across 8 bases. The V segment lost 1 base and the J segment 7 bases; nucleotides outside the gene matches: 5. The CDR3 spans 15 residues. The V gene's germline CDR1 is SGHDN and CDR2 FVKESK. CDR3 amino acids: CASSQVGLGGGELFF. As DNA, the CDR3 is TGTGCCAGCAGCCAAGTGGGACTAGGCGGCGGGGAGCTGTTTTTT.

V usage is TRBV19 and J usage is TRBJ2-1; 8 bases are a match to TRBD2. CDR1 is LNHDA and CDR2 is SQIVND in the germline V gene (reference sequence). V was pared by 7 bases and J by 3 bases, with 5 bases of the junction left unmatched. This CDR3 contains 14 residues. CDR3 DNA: TGTGCCAGTAAATTGGGACTAGACTACAATGAGCAGTTCTTC. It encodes CASKLGLDYNEQFF.

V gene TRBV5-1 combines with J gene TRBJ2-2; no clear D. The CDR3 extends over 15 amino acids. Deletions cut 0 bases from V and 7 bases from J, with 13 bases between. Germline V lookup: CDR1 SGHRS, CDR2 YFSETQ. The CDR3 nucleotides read TGCGCCAGCAGCTTGGCGGCCGGGTGGAGCGGGGAGCTGTTTTTT. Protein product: CASSLAAGWSGELFF.

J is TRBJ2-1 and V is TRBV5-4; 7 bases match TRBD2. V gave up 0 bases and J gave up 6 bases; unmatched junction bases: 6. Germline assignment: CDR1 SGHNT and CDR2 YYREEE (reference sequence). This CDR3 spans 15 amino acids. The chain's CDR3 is CASSLGLALSNEQFF. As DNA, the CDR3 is TGTGCCAGCAGCTTGGGACTAGCCCTCTCCAATGAGCAGTTCTTC.

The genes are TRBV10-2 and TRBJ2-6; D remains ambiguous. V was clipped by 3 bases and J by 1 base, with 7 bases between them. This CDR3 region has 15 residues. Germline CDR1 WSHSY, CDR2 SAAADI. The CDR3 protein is CASSDWGSGANVLTF. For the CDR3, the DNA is TGCGCCAGCAGTGATTGGGGATCTGGGGCCAACGTCCTGACTTTC.

CDR3 region: CASKGAGGPQEQYF. CDR3 in DNA: TGTGCCAGCAAAGGGGCGGGAGGGCCGCAGGAGCAGTACTTC. The V and J genes are TRBV28 and TRBJ2-7; 9 nucleotides agree with TRBD2. V was pared by 7 bases and J by 7 bases, with 11 bases of the junction left unmatched. The germline CDR1 and CDR2 sequences are MDHEN and SYDVKM. The CDR3 extends over 14 amino acids.

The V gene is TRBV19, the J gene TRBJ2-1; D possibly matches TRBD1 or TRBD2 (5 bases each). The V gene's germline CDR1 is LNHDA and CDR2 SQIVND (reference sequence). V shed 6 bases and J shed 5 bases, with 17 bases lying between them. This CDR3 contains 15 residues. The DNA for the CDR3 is TGTGCCAGTAGCCCTTACGGGACCATCAACAATGAGCAGTTCTTC. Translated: CASSPYGTINNEQFF.

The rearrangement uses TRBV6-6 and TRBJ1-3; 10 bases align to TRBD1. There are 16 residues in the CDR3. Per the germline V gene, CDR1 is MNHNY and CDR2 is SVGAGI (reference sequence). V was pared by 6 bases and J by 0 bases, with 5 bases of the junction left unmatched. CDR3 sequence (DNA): TGTGCCAGCAGGGGGACAGGGGCGGACTCTGGAAACACCATATATTTT. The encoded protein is CASRGTGADSGNTIYF.

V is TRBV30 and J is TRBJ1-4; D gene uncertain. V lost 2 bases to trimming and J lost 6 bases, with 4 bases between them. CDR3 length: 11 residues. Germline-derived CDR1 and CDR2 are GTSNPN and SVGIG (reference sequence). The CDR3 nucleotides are TGTGCCTGGAGTAACGATGAAAAACTGTTTTTT. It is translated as CAWSNDEKLFF.

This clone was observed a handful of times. The CDR3 sequence: CASRRTAGGAYEQYF. In nucleotides, the CDR3 is TGTGCCAGCAGACGGACAGCCGGGGGGGCCTACGAGCAGTACTTC. This chain connects TRBV28 to TRBJ2-7, with 8 bases aligning to TRBD2. The ends lost 6 bases at V and 2 bases at J; junction bases unmatched: 9. CDR1 MDHEN and CDR2 SYDVKM come from the germline V gene. The CDR3 covers 15 residues. Full variable domain (remainder filled in from reference TRBV28 and TRBJ2-7): DVKVTQSSRYLVKRTGEKVFLECVQDMDHENMFWYRQDPGLGLRLIYFSYDVKMKEKGDIPEGYSVSREKKERFSLILESASTNQTSMYLCASRRTAGGAYEQYFGPGTRLTVT.

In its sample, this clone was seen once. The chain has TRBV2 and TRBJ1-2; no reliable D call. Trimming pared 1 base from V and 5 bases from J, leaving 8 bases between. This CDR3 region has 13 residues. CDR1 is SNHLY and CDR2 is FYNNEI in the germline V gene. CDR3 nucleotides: TGTGCCAGCAGTGAAGTGCAGCCTTATGGCTACACCTTC. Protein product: CASSEVQPYGYTF.

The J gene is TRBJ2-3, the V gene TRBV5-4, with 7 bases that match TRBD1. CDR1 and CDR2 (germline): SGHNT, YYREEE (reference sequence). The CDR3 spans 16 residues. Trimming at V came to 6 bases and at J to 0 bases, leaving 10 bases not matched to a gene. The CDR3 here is CASNSAGTESTDTQYF. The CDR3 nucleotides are TGTGCCAGCAACTCCGCCGGGACAGAGAGCACAGATACGCAGTATTTT.

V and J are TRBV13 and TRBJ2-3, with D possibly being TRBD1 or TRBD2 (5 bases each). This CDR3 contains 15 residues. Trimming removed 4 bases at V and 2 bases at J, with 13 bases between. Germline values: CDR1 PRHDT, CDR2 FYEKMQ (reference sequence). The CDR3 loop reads CASSYPQGPTDTQYF. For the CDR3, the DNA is TGTGCCAGCAGCTACCCGCAGGGACCCACAGATACGCAGTATTTT.

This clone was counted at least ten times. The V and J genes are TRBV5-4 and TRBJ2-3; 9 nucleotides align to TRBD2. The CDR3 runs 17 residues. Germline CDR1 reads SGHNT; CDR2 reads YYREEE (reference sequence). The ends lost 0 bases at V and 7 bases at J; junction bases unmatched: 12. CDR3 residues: CASSLVFGREGLNTQYF. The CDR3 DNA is TGTGCCAGCAGCTTGGTGTTCGGGCGGGAGGGCCTGAATACGCAGTATTTT.

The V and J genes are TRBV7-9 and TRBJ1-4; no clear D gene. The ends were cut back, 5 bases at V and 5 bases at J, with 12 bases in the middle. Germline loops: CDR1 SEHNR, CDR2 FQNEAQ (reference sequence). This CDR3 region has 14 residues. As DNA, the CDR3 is TGTGCCAGCAGCCGGGATCTCCCAAATGAAAAACTGTTTTTT. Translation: CASSRDLPNEKLFF.

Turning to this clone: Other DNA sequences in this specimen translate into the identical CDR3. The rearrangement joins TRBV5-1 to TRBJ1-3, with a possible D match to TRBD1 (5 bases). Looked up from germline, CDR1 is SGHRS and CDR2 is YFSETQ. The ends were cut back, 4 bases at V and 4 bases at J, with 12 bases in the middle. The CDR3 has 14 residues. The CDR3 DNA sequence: TGCGCCAGCAGCCCCCAGGGATCAGGAAACACCATATATTTT. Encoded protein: CASSPQGSGNTIYF.

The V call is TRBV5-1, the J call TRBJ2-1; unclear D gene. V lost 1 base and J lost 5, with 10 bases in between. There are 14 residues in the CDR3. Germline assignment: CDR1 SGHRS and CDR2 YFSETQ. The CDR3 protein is CASSLFLENNEQFF. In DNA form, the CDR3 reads TGCGCCAGCAGCTTGTTTTTGGAGAACAATGAGCAGTTCTTC.

CDR3 protein: CASSREGQRRDTQYF. DNA for the CDR3: TGTGCCAGCTCCCGAGAGGGACAGCGAAGAGATACGCAGTATTTT. The V and J genes are TRBV25-1 and TRBJ2-3; 7 bases align to TRBD1. CDR1 is MGHDK, CDR2 SYGVNS, per germline. The CDR3 loop spans 15 amino acids. V lost 8 bases to trimming and J lost 5 bases; unmatched junction nucleotides: 13.

DNA of the CDR3: TGTGCCAGCAGCTTGCGTAGAGAAGAGACCCAGTACTTC. Protein product: CASSLRREETQYF. The rearrangement uses TRBV5-6 and TRBJ2-5; D not resolved. Germline-derived CDR1 and CDR2 are SGHDT and YYEEEE. Trimming stripped 1 base from V and 3 bases from J, with 7 bases between. The CDR3 extends over 13 amino acids. Filled out from reference TRBV5-6 and TRBJ2-5, the complete variable domain reads DAGVTQSPTHLIKTRGQQVTLRCSPKSGHDTVSWYQQALGQGPQFIFQYYEEEERQRGNFPDRFSGHQFPNYSSELNVNALLLGDSALYLCASSLRREETQYFGPGTRLLVL.

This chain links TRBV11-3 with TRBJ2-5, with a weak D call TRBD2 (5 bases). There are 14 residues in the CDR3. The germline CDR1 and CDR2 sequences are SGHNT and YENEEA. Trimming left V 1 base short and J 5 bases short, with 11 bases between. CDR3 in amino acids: CASSLGGGTETQYF. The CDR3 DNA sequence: TGTGCCAGCAGCTTAGGCGGAGGCACGGAGACCCAGTACTTC.

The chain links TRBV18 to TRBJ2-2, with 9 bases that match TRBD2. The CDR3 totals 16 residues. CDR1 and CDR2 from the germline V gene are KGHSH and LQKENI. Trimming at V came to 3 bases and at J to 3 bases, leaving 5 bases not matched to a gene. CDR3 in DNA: TGTGCCAGCTCACCGGGGATAGCGGGAGACACCGGGGAGCTGTTTTTT. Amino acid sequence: CASSPGIAGDTGELFF.

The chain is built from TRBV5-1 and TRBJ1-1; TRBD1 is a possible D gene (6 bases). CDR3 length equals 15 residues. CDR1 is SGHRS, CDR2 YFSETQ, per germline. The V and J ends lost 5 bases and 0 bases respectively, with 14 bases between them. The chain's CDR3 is CASRKAGDLNTEAFF. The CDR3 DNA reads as TGCGCCAGCAGGAAAGCAGGGGATTTGAACACTGAAGCTTTCTTT.

The CDR3 DNA reads as TGCGCCAGCAGCACGACAGGGATAATTAACACTGAAGCTTTCTTT. It is translated as CASSTTGIINTEAFF. V usage is TRBV5-1 and J usage is TRBJ1-1, with TRBD1 identical over 7 bases. Germline assignment: CDR1 SGHRS and CDR2 YFSETQ. After removal of 4 bases from V and 2 bases from J, the junction contained 8 bases not matched to a gene. The CDR3 totals 15 residues.

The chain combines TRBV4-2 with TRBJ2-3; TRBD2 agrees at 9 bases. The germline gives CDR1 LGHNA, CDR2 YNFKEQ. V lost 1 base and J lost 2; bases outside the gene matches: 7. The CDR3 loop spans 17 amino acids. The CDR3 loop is CASSQVSAGGATDTQYF. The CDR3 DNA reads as TGTGCCAGCAGCCAAGTTTCTGCGGGAGGGGCCACAGATACGCAGTATTTT.

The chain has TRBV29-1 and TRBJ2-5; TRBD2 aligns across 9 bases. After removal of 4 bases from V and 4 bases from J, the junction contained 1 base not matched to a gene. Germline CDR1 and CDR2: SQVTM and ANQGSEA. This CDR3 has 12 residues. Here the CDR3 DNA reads TGCAGCGTTGCGACTAGCGGAGAGACCCAGTACTTC. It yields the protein CSVATSGETQYF. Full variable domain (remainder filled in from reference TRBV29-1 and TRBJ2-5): SAVISQKPSRDICQRGTSLTIQCQVDSQVTMMFWYRQQPGQSLTLIATANQGSEATYESGFVIDKFPISRPNLTFSTLTVSNMSPEDSSIYLCSVATSGETQYFGPGTRLLVL.

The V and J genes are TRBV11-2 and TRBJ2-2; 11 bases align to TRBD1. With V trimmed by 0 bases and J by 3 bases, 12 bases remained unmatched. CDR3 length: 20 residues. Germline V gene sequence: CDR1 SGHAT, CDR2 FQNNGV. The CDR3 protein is CASSLDGTGGLRRYTGELFF. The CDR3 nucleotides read TGTGCCAGCAGCTTAGACGGGACAGGGGGATTACGCCGATACACCGGGGAGCTGTTTTTT.

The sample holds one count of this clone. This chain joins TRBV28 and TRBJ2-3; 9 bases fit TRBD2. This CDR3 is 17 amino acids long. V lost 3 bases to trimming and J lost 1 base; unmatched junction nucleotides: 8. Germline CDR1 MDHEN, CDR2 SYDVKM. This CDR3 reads CASSLGLTSGRTDTQYF. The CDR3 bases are TGTGCCAGCAGTTTGGGGTTGACTAGCGGCCGCACAGATACGCAGTATTTT. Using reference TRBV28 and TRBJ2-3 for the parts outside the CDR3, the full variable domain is DVKVTQSSRYLVKRTGEKVFLECVQDMDHENMFWYRQDPGLGLRLIYFSYDVKMKEKGDIPEGYSVSREKKERFSLILESASTNQTSMYLCASSLGLTSGRTDTQYFGPGTRLTVL.